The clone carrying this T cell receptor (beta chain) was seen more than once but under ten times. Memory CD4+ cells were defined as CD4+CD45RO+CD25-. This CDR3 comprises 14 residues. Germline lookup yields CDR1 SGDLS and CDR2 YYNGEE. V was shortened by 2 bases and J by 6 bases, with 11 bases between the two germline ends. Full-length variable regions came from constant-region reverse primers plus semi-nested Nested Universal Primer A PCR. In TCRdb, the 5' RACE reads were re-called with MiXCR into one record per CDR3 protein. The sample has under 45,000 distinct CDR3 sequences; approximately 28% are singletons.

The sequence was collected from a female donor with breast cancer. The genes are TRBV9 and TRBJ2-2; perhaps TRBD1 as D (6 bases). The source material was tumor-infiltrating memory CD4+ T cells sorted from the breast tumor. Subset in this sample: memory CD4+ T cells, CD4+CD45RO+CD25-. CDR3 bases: TGTGCCAGCAGCGTCATTTCAGGGGCCGGGGAGCTGTTTTTT. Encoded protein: CASSVISGAGELFF.